These 13 T cell receptor beta chains share one sample of origin, sequenced in a study of identical twins. TCRdb ran MiXCR on the 5' RACE reads and lists one entry per CDR3 protein. The sample has 700,000 or so distinct CDR3 sequences; more than 6.5% are singletons. The data were also submitted as part of a second study, on yellow fever vaccine responses in identical twins.

Sequencing used PBMCs. The receptor set was obtained from a woman younger than 30 in good health.

This clonotype was observed a handful of times. This chain links TRBV20-1 with TRBJ2-3; 12 nucleotides match TRBD2. Unmatched junction bases numbered 22, after V lost 5 bases and J lost 7 bases. The CDR3 extends over 19 amino acids. Germline V gene sequence: CDR1 DFQATT, CDR2 SNEGSKA (reference sequence). The CDR3, as DNA: TGCAGTGCTGGAGGAGTACTAGCGGGAGGCCAGCCGGCCCAATATACGCAGTATTTT. Translated, it gives CSAGGVLAGGQPAQYTQYF.

The table lists this clonotype with a few counts. The chain is built from TRBV24-1 and TRBJ2-5, with a weak D call TRBD1 (5 bases). Trimming left V 1 base short and J 1 base short, with 6 bases between. The CDR3 runs to 14 residues. Germline V lookup: CDR1 KGHDR, CDR2 SFDVKD. Written as DNA, the CDR3 is TGTGCCACCAGTGATTTTGACAGCCAAGAGACCCAGTACTTC. Its protein is CATSDFDSQETQYF.

This clonotype was counted only a few times. The chain links TRBV5-6 to TRBJ1-2, with a possible D match to TRBD1 (6 bases). The CDR3 consists of 15 residues. Germline V gives CDR1 SGHDT, CDR2 YYEEEE. V was shortened by 0 bases and J by 3 bases, with 12 bases between the two germline ends. The CDR3 protein is CASSLAGGPYYGYTF. The CDR3 DNA reads TGTGCCAGCAGCTTGGCGGGGGGGCCATACTATGGCTACACCTTC.

V and J are TRBV20-1 and TRBJ2-3; D is possibly TRBD2 (8 bases). The V end was cut by 0 bases, the J end by 1 base, with 11 bases between. The CDR3 has 15 amino acids. Germline lookup yields CDR1 DFQATT and CDR2 SNEGSKA (reference sequence). CDR3 residues: CSARDSGTGTDTQYF. CDR3 bases: TGCAGTGCTAGAGATAGCGGGACAGGCACAGATACGCAGTATTTT.

This clonotype was counted a few times. The gene calls are TRBV7-2 and TRBJ2-1; TRBD1 agrees at 7 bases. The CDR3 extends over 14 amino acids. V shed 5 bases and J 9 bases; nucleotides not matched to a gene: 10. Germline CDR1 and CDR2: SGHTA and FQGNSA. CDR3 sequence (DNA): TGTGCCAGCAGCCTAGGGGGCCGGTTGGGTGAGCAGTTCTTC. Protein sequence: CASSLGGRLGEQFF.

This clonotype was seen at least ten times. The chain uses TRBV12-3 or TRBV12-4 and TRBJ2-1; the match to TRBD2 covers 7 bases. The V and J ends lost 5 bases and 7 bases, in that order; junction bases with no gene match: 11. CDR3 length: 15 amino acids. The CDR3 coding sequence is TGTGCCAGCAGTCTGGGGCTAGCGGCGAGGAATGAGCAGTTCTTC. As protein: CASSLGLAARNEQFF.

This clonotype was counted ten times or more. V gene TRBV29-1 combines with J gene TRBJ2-1; TRBD1 is a possible D gene (5 bases). CDR1 and CDR2 (germline): SQVTM, ANQGSEA. V was shortened by 0 bases and J by 2 bases, with 14 bases between the two germline ends. CDR3 size: 16 residues. The CDR3 nucleotides are TGCAGCGTTGAAGAAACCAGTAGCAGGGCCTACAATGAGCAGTTCTTC. It translates to CSVEETSSRAYNEQFF.

The chain is built from TRBV5-1 and TRBJ2-5; 10 positions agree with TRBD2. Germline CDR1 SGHRS, CDR2 YFSETQ. Unmatched junction bases numbered 3, after V lost 0 bases and J lost 1 base. The CDR3 loop spans 16 amino acids. CDR3 bases: TGCGCCAGCAGCTTGGAGAGCGGGGGGGCCCAAGAGACCCAGTACTTC. This gives the protein CASSLESGGAQETQYF.

Ten or more counts support this clonotype. This chain uses TRBV5-5 with TRBJ2-7; possibly TRBD1 for D (6 bases). The CDR3 contains 16 residues. Trimming cost V 1 base and J 3 bases, with 17 bases left between them. Germline CDR1 is SGHKS and CDR2 is YYEKEE (reference sequence). For the CDR3, the DNA is TGTGCCAGCAGCTTGTTCTTCCGGGCAGGGGACTACGAGCAGTACTTC. Translation gives CASSLFFRAGDYEQYF.

In its sample, this clonotype was seen many times. The chain has TRBV25-1 and TRBJ2-7; 9 bases line up with TRBD1. CDR1 is MGHDK and CDR2 is SYGVNS in the germline V gene. V lost 3 bases and J lost 6; bases outside the gene matches: 9. This CDR3 contains 15 residues. This CDR3 is CASSDAGQGSREQYF. The CDR3 DNA sequence: TGTGCCAGCAGTGATGCGGGACAGGGATCGCGCGAGCAGTACTTC.

This clonotype showed up many times. The chain employs TRBV29-1 and TRBJ2-7, with TRBD2 matching 9 bases. J lost 3 bases, V lost 6 bases, and 9 bases had no gene match. The CDR3 consists of 14 residues. Germline V gene data show CDR1 as SQVTM and CDR2 as ANQGSEA. The CDR3 loop is CSVRRREGYYEQYF. Written as DNA, the CDR3 is TGCAGCGTGAGGAGGCGGGAGGGATACTACGAGCAGTACTTC.

This clonotype has a count of ten or more. The rearrangement links TRBV10-3 to TRBJ2-1; 13 nucleotides line up with TRBD2. The germline gives CDR1 ENHRY, CDR2 SYGVKD. Germline trimming cut 6 bases from V and 8 bases from J; bases unmatched to any gene: 10. CDR3 size: 16 residues. The CDR3 nucleotides read TGTGCCATCAGCACCCTTAGGACTAGCGGGGGCGATGAGCAGTTCTTC. Translating gives CAISTLRTSGGDEQFF.

This clonotype has a handful of counts. V usage is TRBV9 and J usage is TRBJ2-3, with 7 bases aligning to TRBD2. Trimming at V came to 0 bases and at J to 2 bases, leaving 9 bases not matched to a gene. Germline CDR1 SGDLS, CDR2 YYNGEE. This CDR3 is 17 amino acids long. As DNA, the CDR3 is TGTGCCAGCAGCGTAGACCCCCCAGCGGGGCTCACAGATACGCAGTATTTT. It encodes CASSVDPPAGLTDTQYF.